This T cell receptor beta chain was captured by sequencing in a study of PD-L1 blockade in urothelial cancer. The overall study: Patients' histories included 0 to 3 prior chemotherapy regimens. Investigators checked blood 3 weeks (second dose) and 6 weeks after treatment start.

This CDR3 has 16 residues. Germline V lookup: CDR1 MDHEN, CDR2 SYDVKM. Trimming removed 4 bases at V and 7 bases at J, with 22 bases between. This table comes from immunoSEQ multiplex PCR, and its TCRdb copy is limited to in-frame clones, with some not included. The sample shows about 74,000 clones, roughly nine tenths of them seen only once. Indicated time point: pretreatment peripheral blood. The chain uses TRBV28 and TRBJ2-5, with TRBD2 as a possible D gene (5 bases). This sequence originates from a man in his 70s with urothelial cancer. The source material was PBMCs, sampled around atezolizumab (anti-PD-L1) treatment. Written as DNA, the CDR3 is TGTGCCAGCAGTTCCCCTCGAGGGCCATCTGGGGTGACCCAGTACTTC. Translating it yields CASSSPRGPSGVTQYF.